The following is a TCR beta chain sequence with its context. The antigen remains undetermined. Profiled with immunoSEQ multiplex PCR; TCRdb holds only in-frame clones, not every one. The data hold more than 90,000 clones, with 90% to 95% observed a single time. This entry comes from a study of graft-versus-host responses after intestinal transplantation. Turning to the study itself: Every one of the recipients received anti-thymocyte globulin induction and afterwards took tacrolimus and steroids for around 3 years. Study results and caveats: Clonal ratios of graft-versus-host to host-versus-graft in allografts were high for patients exhibiting graft-donor T cell macrochimerism.

V lost 2 bases to trimming and J lost 5 bases, with 5 bases between them. Germline V gene sequence: CDR1 SGHNT, CDR2 YYREEE (reference sequence). The CDR3 sequence is 11 residues long. The receptor was isolated from a human donor who received an intestinal transplant. Sequenced here: unstimulated CD8+ T cells sorted from spleen or lymph node cells, sampled before intestinal transplant. The V gene is TRBV5-4, the J gene TRBJ2-7; D call uncertain. The CDR3 is CASSLSDEQYF. In DNA form, the CDR3 reads TGTGCCAGCAGCTTATCGGACGAGCAGTACTTC.